This T cell receptor (beta chain) was found in a study of blood T cells in healthy people across ages (dated by TCRdb to the mid-2010s). A note on the overall study: In model experiments, template switching captured about one uniquely barcoded TCR beta cDNA molecule for every two T cells. Age-related changes in TCR beta repertoire diversity were measured in the study by deep sequencing normalized with unique cDNA molecular identifiers. Donors were grouped into four age groups: young (average about 15 years), middle-aged (about 40), aged (about 59) and long-lived (less than 85). To avoid experimental bias, donors of different ages were distributed randomly across sequencing lanes. Two additional independent replicas of 1 million unique cDNA reads from the same blood draw were analyzed for two donors (one aged 18 to 29 and one aged 80 or older).

The library relied on 5' RACE. These reads were obtained on an Illumina HiSeq 2500. A second PCR of about 6 to 11 cycles was run with a J-beta primer mix and a sample-barcoded 5' primer. Each TCR beta cDNA molecule received a unique molecular identifier from a template-switch 5' adaptor carrying 12 random nucleotides. At least 3 million CDR3-containing paired-end reads were obtained from each sample. The Mint cDNA synthesis kit, primed by a TRBC-specific oligonucleotide, was used to synthesize first-strand cDNA from all RNA. All cDNA was treated with uracil-DNA glycosylase and then went through a first 18-cycle PCR with the universal primers M1SS and BC2_uni_R. As for the original processing: For normalization, 1 million high-quality reads were randomly selected from each sample, with every read carrying a distinct molecular identifier. Reads sharing molecular identifiers were discarded rather than binned into consensus sequences. MiTCR, with a Q25 quality threshold and the strictest error-elimination algorithm, was used for CDR3 identification, clonotype clustering and error correction. A nonparametric unseen species model with Euler transformation was used to estimate lower-bound total TCR beta diversity. The public reads were reanalyzed by TCRdb: fastp trimming at Q25, MiXCR alignment, in-frame beta chains only. All rows with the same CDR3 protein become a single entry with the most common DNA and genes. The V and J calls reflect TCRdb's pipeline rather than the authors' work. The sample table shows 1.5 million to 2 million distinct CDR3 sequences, and less than 50% are seen once. In total, the top ten clones hold around 2.1% of the sample.

Taken from cysteine to phenylalanine, the CDR3 has 14 residues. Of all the DNA, just the CDR3 is kept, 42 bases in frame from base 1. The germline V gene (reference sequence) supplies CDR1 MNHNY and CDR2 SVGAGI. The roughly 39 donors, aged about 6 to 90 years, were systemically healthy Caucasian individuals from Russia. Each donor gave ten milliliters of peripheral blood, drawn into EDTA-treated Vacutainer tubes. Ficoll-Paque density-gradient centrifugation was used to isolate PBMCs, with at least 6 million per sample. Total RNA was extracted from PBMCs with Trizol reagent, with at least 5 micrograms obtained per sample. Naive CD45RAhigh/CD27high T cell percentages were measured by flow cytometry on a PBMC aliquot from every donor. Worth noting for this clonotype: What antigen it recognizes has not been identified. One junction end disagrees with the germline gene, perhaps due to a read error.

Study-level results and caveats: The CMV infection status of donors was not known, potentially confounding age-related changes in expanded clonotypes. Estimates of total diversity from one million sequenced T cells were regarded as lower bounds and underestimates. Observed TCR beta diversity correlated strongly with the percentage of naive T cells measured by flow cytometry. Observed TCR beta diversity per million T cells fell roughly linearly with age, and a significant reduction was already apparent by age about 38. Conclusive comparison of naive and antigen-experienced compartments was prevented by the profiling of bulk unsorted PBMCs. The long-lived group showed more naive CD4+ T cells, fewer expanded clones and increased TCR diversity than the aged group, suggesting age selection.

Rearrangement joined TRBV6-6 to TRBJ2-3; the best D guess is TRBD1, with 5 bases matching. Sequencing used blood. The source is a middle-aged woman in good health. The CDR3 protein is CASSHPQTADMQYF. The nucleotide sequence is TGTGCCAGCAGTCATCCCCAGACAGCAGATATGCAGTATTTT.